This T cell receptor (beta chain) was sequenced during a study of OX40 agonist ivuxolimab in advanced cancers. Study at large: Three individuals attained partial responses, comprising one hepatocellular carcinoma case and two cutaneous melanoma cases.

Germline V gene lookup returns CDR1 SGHAT and CDR2 FQNNGV. The J segment lost 8 bases and the V segment lost 5 bases, leaving 11 bases of the junction unmatched. The CDR3 is 14 amino acids. The data were produced by immunoSEQ multiplex PCR, yet TCRdb's version contains in-frame clones alone and is incomplete. Here the sample spans about 82,000 clones, about 86% being singletons. Autoimmune disease history or systemic immunosuppression led to patients being barred. Blood got drawn at baseline, again on cycle 4 day 1, and then on cycle 7 day 1. The sample consisted of CD4+ or CD8+ T cells sorted from blood, taken in a trial of the OX40 agonist ivuxolimab. The chain carries TRBV11-2 and TRBJ1-2; TRBD1 matches 7 bases. This receptor was taken from an adult with an advanced solid tumor such as melanoma, head and neck, liver or kidney cancer. The CDR3: CASSPGTANWGYTF. The DNA of the CDR3 is TGTGCCAGCAGCCCAGGGACAGCGAACTGGGGCTACACCTTC.